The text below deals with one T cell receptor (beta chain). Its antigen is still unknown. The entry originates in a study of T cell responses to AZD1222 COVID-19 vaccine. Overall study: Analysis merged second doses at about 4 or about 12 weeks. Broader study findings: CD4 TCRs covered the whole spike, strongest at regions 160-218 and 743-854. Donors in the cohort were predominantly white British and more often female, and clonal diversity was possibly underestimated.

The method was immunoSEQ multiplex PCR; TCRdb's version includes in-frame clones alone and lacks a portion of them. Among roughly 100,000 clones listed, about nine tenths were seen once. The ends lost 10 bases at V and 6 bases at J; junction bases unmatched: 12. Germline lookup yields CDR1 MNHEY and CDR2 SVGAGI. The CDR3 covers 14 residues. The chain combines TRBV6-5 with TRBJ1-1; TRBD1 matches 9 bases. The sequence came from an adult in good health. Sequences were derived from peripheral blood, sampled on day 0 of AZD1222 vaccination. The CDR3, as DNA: TGTGCCACCTTAAGGACAGGGGAGGGGCCTGAAGCTTTCTTT. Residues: CATLRTGEGPEAFF.